Listed here are 3 T cell receptor beta chains from one sample, sequenced in a study of blood T cell repertoires in COVID-19. The protocol was immunoSEQ multiplex PCR, while the TCRdb copy is restricted to in-frame clones and leaves out a portion. The repertoire includes about 210,000 clones, 80% to 90% of them detected once, and 3.5% to 4% sits in the top ten. The sample was PBMCs or T cells enriched from blood (not recorded which). These receptor sequences come from a middle-aged woman with acute COVID-19.

The chain couples TRBV28 to TRBJ2-2; a possible D gene is TRBD1 (6 bases). Germline V gene sequence: CDR1 MDHEN, CDR2 SYDVKM. This CDR3 comprises 12 residues. The CDR3: CVTTGNTGELFF. In nucleotides, the CDR3 is TGTGTTACGACAGGCAACACCGGGGAGCTGTTTTTT.

This clone was observed once. The rearrangement joins TRBV30 to TRBJ1-3; 7 bases are shared with TRBD1. The CDR3 sequence is 12 residues long. CDR1 is GTSNPN, CDR2 SVGIG, per germline (reference sequence). J gave up 8 bases and V 5 bases, and 6 bases lay outside the gene matches. CDR3 region: CAWDRAMDTIYF. The DNA of the CDR3 is TGTGCCTGGGACAGGGCCATGGACACCATATATTTT. The full variable domain, its missing parts supplied by reference TRBV30 and TRBJ1-3, is SQTIHQWPATLVQPVGSPLSLECTVEGTSNPNLYWYRQAAGRGLQLLFYSVGIGQISSEVPQNLSASRPQDRQFILSSKKLLLSDSGFYLCAWDRAMDTIYFGEGSWLTVV.

The chain has TRBV5-6 and TRBJ1-5; the match to TRBD1 covers 7 bases. With 3 bases clipped from V and 3 bases from J, the junction kept 6 bases outside the gene matches. CDR3 length: 15 amino acids. Germline V gene sequence: CDR1 SGHDT, CDR2 YYEEEE. This CDR3 reads CASSSGQSLNQPQHF. CDR3 nucleotides: TGTGCCAGCAGCTCGGGACAGAGCCTCAATCAGCCCCAGCATTTT. The full variable domain, with the rest looked up from reference TRBV5-6 and TRBJ1-5, is DAGVTQSPTHLIKTRGQQVTLRCSPKSGHDTVSWYQQALGQGPQFIFQYYEEEERQRGNFPDRFSGHQFPNYSSELNVNALLLGDSALYLCASSSGQSLNQPQHFGDGTRLSIL.